Below, 10 T cell receptor beta chains from the same sample are listed, as sequenced in a study of yellow fever vaccine responses in identical twins. TCRdb re-derived calls from the RT-PCR reads in MiXCR, one entry per CDR3 protein. This table holds about 34,000 distinct CDR3 sequences, 60% found once. The input for sequencing was T cells from blood (PBMCs), unsorted or a sorted subset (not recorded which), taken before or after yellow fever vaccination (not recorded which). The receptors come from a woman aged 18-29 years who received the yellow fever vaccine.

This chain links TRBV29-1 with TRBJ1-1, with D tentatively TRBD1 (6 bases). Trimming pared 7 bases from V and 0 bases from J, leaving 9 bases between. CDR3 length: 12 residues. Germline V gives CDR1 SQVTM, CDR2 ANQGSEA. The CDR3 nucleotides are TGCAGCGCCTACAGGGTGAACACTGAAGCTTTCTTT. Protein sequence: CSAYRVNTEAFF.

The chain couples TRBV7-7 to TRBJ2-5; 10 nucleotides agree with TRBD1. J gave up 5 bases and V 5 bases, and 11 bases lay outside the gene matches. The germline gives CDR1 SSHAT, CDR2 FNYEAQ (reference sequence). CDR3 length: 16 amino acids. This CDR3 reads CASSPSGTGVGETQYF. CDR3 bases: TGTGCCAGCAGCCCGTCCGGGACAGGGGTTGGGGAGACCCAGTACTTC.

The chain combines TRBV7-6 with TRBJ2-1; 8 nucleotides align to TRBD2. This CDR3 contains 16 residues. Germline CDR1 is SGHVS and CDR2 is FNYEAQ. V was pared by 5 bases and J by 8 bases, with 14 bases of the junction left unmatched. The CDR3 spells CASSPVSWREVDEQFF. CDR3 DNA sequence: TGTGCCAGCAGCCCAGTGTCGTGGCGGGAGGTTGATGAGCAGTTCTTC.

The chain uses TRBV15 and TRBJ2-1; D may match TRBD1 or TRBD2 (5 bases each). Germline V gene sequence: CDR1 LNHNV, CDR2 YYDKDF (reference sequence). CDR3 size: 13 residues. V was trimmed by 3 bases and J by 9 bases, leaving 12 bases between them. Written as DNA, the CDR3 is TGTGCCACCAGCAGGGGACGAGTCGGTGAGCAGTTCTTC. It yields the protein CATSRGRVGEQFF.

A single count supports this clonotype. The gene calls are TRBV10-3 and TRBJ2-7; 7 bases align to TRBD2. CDR1 is ENHRY and CDR2 is SYGVKD in the germline V gene. The CDR3 contains 14 residues. With V trimmed by 4 bases and J by 5 bases, 8 bases remained unmatched. CDR3 in amino acids: CAISVGGEGNEQYV. The CDR3 DNA follows: TGTGCCATCAGTGTAGGCGGGGAGGGCAACGAGCAGTACGTC.

The chain is built from TRBV2 and TRBJ2-5; 7 bases map to TRBD1. The CDR3 is 12 residues long. V dropped 8 bases and J dropped 1; count of bases not matched to a gene: 1. Germline V lookup: CDR1 SNHLY, CDR2 FYNNEI. The CDR3 sequence is CASGQVQETQYF. The CDR3 nucleotides are TGTGCCAGCGGACAGGTCCAAGAGACCCAGTACTTC.

This rearrangement joins TRBV11-3 to TRBJ2-1, with D unclear. This CDR3 has 13 residues. Germline V lookup: CDR1 SGHNT, CDR2 YENEEA. The V end lost 2 bases, the J end lost 7 bases, and 9 bases lay between the germline ends. The CDR3 nucleotides read TGTGCCAGCAGCTTACTCTGGGTTAATGAGCAGTTCTTC. Residues: CASSLLWVNEQFF.

The chain couples TRBV11-3 to TRBJ2-7, with 9 bases fitting TRBD2. V shed 1 base, J shed 5 bases, and the junction held 3 bases outside the gene matches. This CDR3 has 14 amino acids. CDR1 and CDR2 from the germline V gene are SGHNT and YENEEA. Here the CDR3 reads CASSLGAGGNEQYF. The CDR3 nucleotides read TGTGCCAGCAGCTTAGGGGCGGGGGGGAACGAGCAGTACTTC.

This chain uses TRBV27 with TRBJ2-5; 8 bases align to TRBD1. V was pared by 3 bases and J by 5 bases, with 8 bases of the junction left unmatched. The CDR3 runs to 15 residues. Per the germline V gene, CDR1 is MNHEY and CDR2 is SMNVEV (reference sequence). CDR3 sequence (DNA): TGTGCCAGCAGTTTGATCAGGGGGCTTGATGAGACCCAGTACTTC. Translated, it gives CASSLIRGLDETQYF.

The gene calls are TRBV14 and TRBJ2-7; 7 nucleotides match TRBD2. Germline V gene lookup returns CDR1 SGHDN and CDR2 FVKESK. The length of the CDR3 is 14 residues. With 4 bases clipped from V and 7 bases from J, the junction kept 10 bases outside the gene matches. CDR3 sequence reads: CASSRGTIYDEQYV. CDR3 bases: TGTGCCAGCAGCCGCGGGACTATTTACGATGAGCAGTACGTC.